The 18 T cell receptor beta chains given below trace back to one sample, sequenced in a study of CD8 T cells in Susac syndrome. Random hexamers were used to reverse transcribe an amount of roughly 0.45 to 1 ug RNA. From the immunoSEQ multiplex PCR reads, TCRdb called clonotypes with MiXCR, one entry per CDR3 protein. This sample has approximately 300,000 distinct CDR3 sequences, with about 88% found just once. The specimen sequenced was CD8+ T cells from PBMCs. The receptors stem from a human donor with multiple sclerosis.

V is TRBV27 and J is TRBJ2-7; 8 bases are shared with TRBD1. The trim removed 5 bases at V and 4 bases at J, leaving 4 bases unmatched. In germline, CDR1 is MNHEY, CDR2 SMNVEV (reference sequence). This CDR3 is 13 amino acids long. CDR3 sequence: CASSQGAIYEQYF. Here the CDR3 DNA reads TGTGCCAGCAGTCAGGGGGCTATTTACGAGCAGTACTTC.

V is TRBV29-1 and J is TRBJ2-2; 7 nucleotides line up with TRBD1. The J segment lost 6 bases and the V segment lost 2 bases, leaving 6 bases of the junction unmatched. There are 14 residues in the CDR3. The germline CDR1 and CDR2 sequences are SQVTM and ANQGSEA. The CDR3 protein is CSVERGRISGELFF. CDR3 DNA sequence: TGCAGCGTTGAAAGGGGGCGAATATCCGGGGAGCTGTTTTTT.

The chain couples TRBV6-4 to TRBJ2-1; the D gene is possibly TRBD1 (5 bases). Per the germline V gene, CDR1 is MRHNA and CDR2 is SNTAGT. The V gene lost 6 bases and the J gene lost 4 bases, with 28 bases spanning the gap. CDR3 length: 19 residues. The DNA of the CDR3 is TGTGCCAGCAGAAATTCCTGCCGGTACCCAGGGCTAATGTACAATGAGCAGTTCTTC. Amino acids: CASRNSCRYPGLMYNEQFF.

The chain uses TRBV9 and TRBJ2-7; D unclear. Germline V gene data show CDR1 as SGDLS and CDR2 as YYNGEE. This CDR3 spans 14 amino acids. The V end lost 0 bases, the J end lost 0 bases, and 7 bases lay between the germline ends. The CDR3 DNA reads TGTGCCAGCAGCGTAGAGTTCAGCTCCTACGAGCAGTACTTC. It encodes CASSVEFSSYEQYF.

The V and J genes are TRBV29-1 and TRBJ1-1; TRBD1 might be the D (6 bases). The CDR3 sequence is 15 residues long. Germline V gene lookup returns CDR1 SQVTM and CDR2 ANQGSEA. V was cut by 1 base and J by 3 bases, with 15 bases left in between. CDR3 sequence reads: CSVEASQGWYTEAFF. The CDR3 region has the DNA TGCAGCGTTGAAGCGTCCCAGGGGTGGTACACTGAAGCTTTCTTT.

The chain links TRBV15 to TRBJ2-7; D tentatively reads TRBD1 or TRBD2 (5 bases each). Between the trimmed V and J ends, which lost 4 bases and 7 bases, there was a span of 14 bases. Germline loops: CDR1 LNHNV, CDR2 YYDKDF (reference sequence). The CDR3 has 13 residues. CDR3 in DNA: TGTGCCACCAGCACCTGGGACCTGGGAGAGCAGTACTTC. Translation: CATSTWDLGEQYF.

The chain employs TRBV14 and TRBJ2-5; no firm D call. The CDR3 consists of 14 residues. Germline V gene lookup returns CDR1 SGHDN and CDR2 FVKESK. V lost 4 bases, J lost 5 bases, and 14 bases lay in between. CDR3 bases: TGTGCCAGCAGCCGCACCGGGTGGCGGGAGACCCAGTACTTC. Its translation is CASSRTGWRETQYF.

A few counts support this clonotype. The genes are TRBV6-2 or TRBV6-3 and TRBJ2-7, with D maybe TRBD2 (5 bases). The CDR3 sequence is 11 residues long. Trimming stripped 2 bases from V and 7 bases from J, with 6 bases between. Germline lookup yields CDR1 MNHEY and CDR2 SVGEGT. The CDR3 coding sequence is TGTGCCAGCAGTTACGCGGGTGAGCAGTACTTC. Its translation is CASSYAGEQYF.

This sequence joins TRBV29-1 and TRBJ2-7, with a tentative D call TRBD2 (6 bases). CDR1 and CDR2 from the germline V gene are SQVTM and ANQGSEA. This CDR3 has 12 residues. The germline V and J ends were trimmed by 6 bases and 3 bases, with 12 bases remaining between them. The CDR3 sequence is CSVRDGYYEQYF. The CDR3, as DNA: TGCAGCGTGCGGGACGGCTACTACGAGCAGTACTTC.

V and J are TRBV4-1 and TRBJ2-7; either TRBD1 or TRBD2 may supply D (5 bases each). Trimming took off 0 bases at V and 2 bases at J, with 17 bases between the two ends. The CDR3 runs to 17 residues. The germline CDR1 and CDR2 sequences are MGHRA and YSYEKL. CDR3 protein: CASSQEGEGPTAYEQYF. For the CDR3, the DNA is TGCGCCAGCAGCCAAGAGGGTGAGGGACCAACTGCCTACGAGCAGTACTTC.

This clonotype was observed a few times. The V call is TRBV6-2 or TRBV6-3, the J call TRBJ2-1; D may match TRBD1 or TRBD2 (5 bases each). V was cut by 2 bases and J by 1 base, with 18 bases left in between. Per germline, CDR1 MNHEY and CDR2 SVGEGT. The CDR3 extends over 18 amino acids. DNA for the CDR3: TGTGCCAGCAGTTACGAAGGGGCACTAGAGGGGTCCTACAATGAGCAGTTCTTC. Amino acid sequence: CASSYEGALEGSYNEQFF.

The chain joins TRBV29-1 to TRBJ2-7, with D possibly matching TRBD1 (5 bases). Germline CDR1 reads SQVTM; CDR2 reads ANQGSEA. The CDR3 spans 13 residues. Trimming left V 4 bases short and J 3 bases short, with 13 bases between. The CDR3: CSVAATDRYEQYF. CDR3 bases: TGCAGCGTTGCCGCGACAGACCGCTACGAGCAGTACTTC.

The J gene is TRBJ2-7, the V gene TRBV7-2; D possibly corresponds to TRBD1 (5 bases). V was shortened by 5 bases and J by 5 bases, with 16 bases between the two germline ends. CDR1 is SGHTA, CDR2 FQGNSA, per germline. The CDR3 has 14 residues. The CDR3 sequence: CASSVTDSLHEQYF. In DNA, the CDR3 is TGTGCCAGCAGCGTGACAGATTCACTTCACGAGCAGTACTTC.

The table lists this clonotype with a count of one. The chain combines TRBV4-2 with TRBJ2-1, with D tentatively TRBD2 (7 bases). Deletions cut 2 bases from V and 11 bases from J, with 13 bases between. Germline CDR1 reads LGHNA; CDR2 reads YNFKEQ. The CDR3 sequence is 13 residues long. CDR3 amino acids: CASSQWEGVKQFF. In DNA form, the CDR3 reads TGTGCCAGCAGCCAATGGGAGGGGGTCAAGCAGTTCTTC.

V and J are TRBV23-1 and TRBJ2-7; 8 bases fit TRBD1. TRBV23-1 is placed among ORFs of uncertain function. V lost 3 bases and J lost 2; bases outside the gene matches: 12. There are 17 residues in the CDR3. The CDR3: CASSHLTRGRMTYEQYF. CDR3 bases: TGCGCCAGCAGTCACCTAACCAGGGGGCGAATGACCTACGAGCAGTACTTC.

V is TRBV20-1 and J is TRBJ2-7, with a possible D match to TRBD2 (5 bases). The CDR3 consists of 16 residues. Deletions cut 5 bases from V and 0 bases from J, with 20 bases between. Germline loops: CDR1 DFQATT, CDR2 SNEGSKA (reference sequence). The CDR3 is CSARPRRGSSSYEQYF. CDR3 bases: TGCAGTGCTCGCCCTAGACGCGGGTCTAGCTCCTACGAGCAGTACTTC.

This chain links TRBV2 with TRBJ1-2; possible D gene TRBD1, 5 bases. The V gene's germline CDR1 is SNHLY and CDR2 FYNNEI. V lost 11 bases, J lost 6 bases, and 22 bases lay in between. The length of the CDR3 is 14 residues. In DNA form, the CDR3 reads TGTGCCTCCTCAAGGTATTCGGGGGTTCATGGCTACACCTTC. This gives the protein CASSRYSGVHGYTF.

V usage is TRBV27 and J usage is TRBJ1-2, with D possibly being TRBD1 (6 bases). V dropped 2 bases and J dropped 7 bases, with 17 bases sitting between them. Looked up from germline, CDR1 is MNHEY and CDR2 is SMNVEV (reference sequence). CDR3 length: 15 amino acids. CDR3 residues: CASSLTTGLSRGYTF. Written as DNA, the CDR3 is TGTGCCAGCAGTTTAACAACAGGGCTCTCGCGTGGCTACACCTTC.